Below, 10 T cell receptor beta chains from the same sample are listed, as sequenced in a study of early T cells in non-severe SARS-CoV-2 infection. TCRdb reprocessed the 5' RACE reads via MiXCR and lists one record per CDR3 protein. This sample has tens of thousands of distinct CDR3 sequences, with around 5% found just once. The sample comprised whole blood. The source is an adult who was a healthcare worker with PCR-confirmed SARS-CoV-2 infection or an uninfected control (not recorded which).

This clonotype has just one count. The chain links TRBV2 to TRBJ2-3, with unresolved D. This CDR3 has 16 amino acids. Germline assignment: CDR1 SNHLY and CDR2 FYNNEI. Trimming removed 3 bases from V and 3 bases from J, with 16 bases in between. CDR3 loop: CASSELRLRDTDTQYF. For the CDR3, the DNA is TGTGCCAGCAGTGAGTTACGACTTAGGGATACAGATACGCAGTATTTT.

This clonotype was seen at least ten times. The chain combines TRBV6-5 with TRBJ2-7; D may be TRBD1 (6 bases). Germline assignment: CDR1 MNHEY and CDR2 SVGAGI. V shed 0 bases and J shed 2 bases, with 14 bases lying between them. The CDR3 totals 16 residues. CDR3 protein: CASSYSTGQVTYEQYF. For the CDR3, the DNA is TGTGCCAGCAGTTACTCGACAGGACAAGTAACCTACGAGCAGTACTTC.

The chain links TRBV6-2 or TRBV6-3 to TRBJ2-3, with D perhaps TRBD1 (6 bases). The CDR3 is made up of 14 amino acids. Germline CDR1 MNHEY, CDR2 SVGEGT. Trimming took off 2 bases at V and 0 bases at J, with 6 bases between the two ends. CDR3: CASSYGGSTDTQYF. CDR3 nucleotide sequence: TGTGCCAGCAGTTACGGGGGCAGCACAGATACGCAGTATTTT.

This clonotype appeared many times. The rearrangement joins TRBV9 to TRBJ1-5; unclear D gene. This CDR3 region has 14 residues. CDR1 and CDR2 (germline): SGDLS, YYNGEE. Trimming pared 3 bases from V and 3 bases from J, leaving 10 bases between. As DNA, the CDR3 is TGTGCCAGCAGCGCCTCAGGTTACAATCAGCCCCAGCATTTT. Residues: CASSASGYNQPQHF.

This clonotype was detected ten times or more. The chain combines TRBV18 with TRBJ1-1; 7 bases map to TRBD1. Germline V gives CDR1 KGHSH, CDR2 LQKENI. The CDR3 covers 18 residues. V shed 1 base and J 1 base; nucleotides not matched to a gene: 12. The CDR3 bases are TGTGCCAGCTCACCACGGTCCCTCTTCGGGACAGAGAACACTGAAGCTTTCTTT. Translation gives CASSPRSLFGTENTEAFF. The full variable domain, its missing parts supplied by reference TRBV18 and TRBJ1-1, is NAGVMQNPRHLVRRRGQEARLRCSPMKGHSHVYWYRQLPEEGLKFMVYLQKENIIDESGMPKERFSAEFPKEGPSILRIQQVVRGDSAAYFCASSPRSLFGTENTEAFFGQGTRLTVV.

The sample holds many counts of this clonotype. The chain joins TRBV5-6 to TRBJ1-1; 7 bases are a match to TRBD1. The V and J ends lost 4 bases and 1 base, in that order; junction bases with no gene match: 7. The CDR3 contains 15 residues. The germline gives CDR1 SGHDT, CDR2 YYEEEE. In nucleotides, the CDR3 is TGTGCCAGCAGCACGTGGACAGGTTGGAACACTGAAGCTTTCTTT. Translating it yields CASSTWTGWNTEAFF.

This clonotype appeared many times. The chain uses TRBV29-1 and TRBJ2-1, with a possible D match to TRBD1 (6 bases). The CDR3 loop spans 14 amino acids. Germline values: CDR1 SQVTM, CDR2 ANQGSEA. Trimming shortened V by 7 bases and J by 8 bases, and 21 bases separated the two germline ends. CDR3 sequence reads: CSALPGTSNHEQFF. The CDR3 DNA follows: TGCAGCGCCCTCCCCGGGACATCGAACCATGAGCAGTTCTTC.

The V call is TRBV12-5, the J call TRBJ1-5; 7 bases are a match to TRBD1. The CDR3 runs 13 residues. The ends lost 3 bases at V and 12 bases at J; junction bases unmatched: 8. Germline loops: CDR1 LGHNT, CDR2 FRNRAP. CDR3 sequence: CASGLGGDSNQHF. The DNA for the CDR3 is TGTGCTAGTGGTTTAGGGGGCGACAGTAACCAGCATTTT.

This clonotype was detected ten times or more. The J gene is TRBJ1-4, the V gene TRBV19; a possible D gene is TRBD1 (5 bases). Germline lookup yields CDR1 LNHDA and CDR2 SQIVND (reference sequence). This CDR3 has 13 amino acids. V gave up 11 bases and J gave up 4 bases, with 14 bases separating them. For the CDR3, the DNA is TGTGCCGTCGGGGACGGAGTTAATGAAAAACTGTTTTTT. Its protein is CAVGDGVNEKLFF.

Only a few counts were recorded for this clonotype. The chain uses TRBV21-1 and TRBJ2-7; TRBD2, the table's D call, lacks a check against the DNA. TRBV21-1 is shown as a pseudogene. CDR3 length: 19 amino acids. Here the CDR3 DNA reads TGTGCCAGCAGCAAAGGTCTGAGCGGGGATTTACCAACCCTTTACGAGCAGTACTTC. It codes for CASSKGLSGDLPTLYEQYF.